The T cell receptor (beta chain) described here comes from a study of OX40 agonist ivuxolimab in advanced cancers. Some clones are missing from TCRdb's copy, which holds only in-frame ones; the method was immunoSEQ multiplex PCR. The sample has roughly 74,000 clones; 94% are singletons. The V end was cut by 3 bases, the J end by 3 bases, with 14 bases between. The germline gives CDR1 MNHEY, CDR2 SVGAGI. CDR3 length equals 16 residues. The sequence derives from an adult with an advanced solid tumor such as melanoma, head and neck, liver or kidney cancer. The J gene is TRBJ2-2, the V gene TRBV6-5, with D perhaps being TRBD1 or TRBD2 (6 bases each). The sequencing here drew on CD4+ or CD8+ T cells sorted from blood, taken in a trial of the OX40 agonist ivuxolimab. CDR3 in DNA: TGTGCCAGCAGTTATACAGGGAGGATGGACACCGGGGAGCTGTTTTTT. Residues: CASSYTGRMDTGELFF.